This T cell receptor (beta chain) was identified in a study of technical replicates of blood from several donors. V dropped 6 bases and J dropped 10; count of bases not matched to a gene: 11. From germline, CDR1 is SQVTM and CDR2 ANQGSEA. The CDR3 runs 12 residues. The table came from immunoSEQ multiplex PCR; TCRdb's copy has only in-frame clones and leaves some out. Among about 81,000 clones, approximately 96% were seen once, and the ten largest hold under 0.2%. The TCR was taken from a human donor in good health. The chain recombines TRBV29-1 with TRBJ1-1; 7 bases agree with TRBD1. Sequencing was done on a sample of T cells isolated from PBMCs. The CDR3 nucleotides are TGCAGCGTGGGAGAGACAGGGAGATTAGCTTTCTTT. This translates into CSVGETGRLAFF.